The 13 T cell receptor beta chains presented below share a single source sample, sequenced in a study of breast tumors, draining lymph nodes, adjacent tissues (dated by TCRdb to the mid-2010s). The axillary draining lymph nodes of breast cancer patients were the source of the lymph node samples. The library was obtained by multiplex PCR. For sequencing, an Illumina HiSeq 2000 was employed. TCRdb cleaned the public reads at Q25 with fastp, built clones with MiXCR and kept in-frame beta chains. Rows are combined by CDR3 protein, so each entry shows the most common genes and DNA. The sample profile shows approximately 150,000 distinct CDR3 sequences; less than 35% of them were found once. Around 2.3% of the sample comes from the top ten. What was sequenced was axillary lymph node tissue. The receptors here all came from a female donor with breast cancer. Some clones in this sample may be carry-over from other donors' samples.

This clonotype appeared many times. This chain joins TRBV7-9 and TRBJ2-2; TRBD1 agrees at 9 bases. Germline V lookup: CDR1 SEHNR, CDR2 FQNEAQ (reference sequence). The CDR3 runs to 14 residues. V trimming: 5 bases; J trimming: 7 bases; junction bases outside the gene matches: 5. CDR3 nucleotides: TGTGCCAGCAGCCTCGGACAGGGGTTCGGGGAGCTGTTTTTT. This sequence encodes CASSLGQGFGELFF.

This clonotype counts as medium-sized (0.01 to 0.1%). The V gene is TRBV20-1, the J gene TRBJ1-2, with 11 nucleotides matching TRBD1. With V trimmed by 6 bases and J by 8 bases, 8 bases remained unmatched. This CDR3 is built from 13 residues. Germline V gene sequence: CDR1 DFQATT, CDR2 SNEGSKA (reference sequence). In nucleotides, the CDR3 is TGCAGTGCCCTGGACAGGGGGCGCGGGGGCTACACCTTC. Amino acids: CSALDRGRGGYTF.

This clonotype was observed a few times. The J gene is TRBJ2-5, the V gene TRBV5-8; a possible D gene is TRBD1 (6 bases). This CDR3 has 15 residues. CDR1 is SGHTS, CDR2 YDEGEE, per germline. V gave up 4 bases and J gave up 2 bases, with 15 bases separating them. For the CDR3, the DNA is TGTGCCAGCAGCCGGACAGCTACCGGGCAAGAGACCCAGTACTTC. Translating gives CASSRTATGQETQYF.

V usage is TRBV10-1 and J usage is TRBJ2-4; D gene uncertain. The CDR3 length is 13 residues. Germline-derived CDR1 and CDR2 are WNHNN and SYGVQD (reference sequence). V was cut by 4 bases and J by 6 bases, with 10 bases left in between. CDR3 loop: CASSATIGNIQYF. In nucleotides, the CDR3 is TGCGCCAGCAGTGCCACGATAGGAAACATTCAGTACTTC.

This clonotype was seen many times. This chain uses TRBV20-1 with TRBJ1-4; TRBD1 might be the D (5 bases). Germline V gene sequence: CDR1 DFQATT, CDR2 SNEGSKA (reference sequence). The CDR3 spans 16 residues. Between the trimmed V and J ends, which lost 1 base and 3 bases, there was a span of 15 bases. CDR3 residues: CSARGGTGSANEKLFF. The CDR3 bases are TGCAGTGCTAGAGGGGGGACGGGGAGCGCTAATGAAAAACTGTTTTTT.

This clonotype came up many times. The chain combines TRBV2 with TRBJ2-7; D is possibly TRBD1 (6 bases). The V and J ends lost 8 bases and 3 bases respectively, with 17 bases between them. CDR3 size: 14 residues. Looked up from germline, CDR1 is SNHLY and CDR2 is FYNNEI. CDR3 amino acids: CASETGPSLYEQYF. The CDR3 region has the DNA TGTGCCAGCGAGACAGGACCAAGCCTCTACGAGCAGTACTTC.

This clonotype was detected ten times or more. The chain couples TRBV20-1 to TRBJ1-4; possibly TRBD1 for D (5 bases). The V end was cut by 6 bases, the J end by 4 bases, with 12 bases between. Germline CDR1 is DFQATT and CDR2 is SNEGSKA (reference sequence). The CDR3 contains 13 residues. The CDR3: CSASGGINEKLFF. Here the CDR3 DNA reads TGCAGTGCGAGTGGGGGGATTAATGAAAAACTGTTTTTT.

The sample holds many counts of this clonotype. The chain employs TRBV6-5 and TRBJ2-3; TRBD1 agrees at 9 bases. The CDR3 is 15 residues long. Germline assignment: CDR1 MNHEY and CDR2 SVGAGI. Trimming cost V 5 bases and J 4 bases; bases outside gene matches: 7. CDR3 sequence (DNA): TGTGCCAGCAGTAACCACAGGGGGCGCGCAGATACGCAGTATTTT. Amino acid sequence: CASSNHRGRADTQYF.

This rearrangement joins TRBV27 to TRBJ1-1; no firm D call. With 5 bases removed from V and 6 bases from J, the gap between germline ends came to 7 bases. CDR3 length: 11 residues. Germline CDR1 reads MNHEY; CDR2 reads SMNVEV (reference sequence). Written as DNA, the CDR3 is TGTGCCAGCAGTGGGTGGGCTGAAGCTTTCTTT. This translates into CASSGWAEAFF.

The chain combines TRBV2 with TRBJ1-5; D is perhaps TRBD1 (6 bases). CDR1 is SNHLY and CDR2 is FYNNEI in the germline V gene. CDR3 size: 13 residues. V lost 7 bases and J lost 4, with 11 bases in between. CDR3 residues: CASNPTGNQPQHF. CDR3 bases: TGTGCCAGCAATCCTACAGGGAATCAGCCCCAGCATTTT. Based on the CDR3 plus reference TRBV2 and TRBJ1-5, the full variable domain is EPEVTQTPSHQVTQMGQEVILRCVPISNHLYFYWYRQILGQKVEFLVSFYNNEISEKSEIFDDQFSVERPDGSNFTLKIRSTKLEDSAMYFCASNPTGNQPQHFGDGTRLSIL.

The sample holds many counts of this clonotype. The CDR3 DNA is TGTGCCAGCAGTTACTTAGGGGGATACGAGCAGTACTTC. Its translation: CASSYLGGYEQYF. The rearrangement uses TRBV6-2 or TRBV6-3 and TRBJ2-7, with a possible D match to TRBD1 (6 bases). This CDR3 has 13 amino acids. CDR1 is MNHEY and CDR2 is SVGEGT in the germline V gene. Trimming removed 1 base at V and 4 bases at J, with 8 bases between.

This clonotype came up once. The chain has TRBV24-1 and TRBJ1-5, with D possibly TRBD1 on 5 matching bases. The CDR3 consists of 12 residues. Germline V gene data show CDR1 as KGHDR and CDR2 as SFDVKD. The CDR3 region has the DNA TGTGCTACCGGGACGGACAATCAGCCCCAGCATTTT. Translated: CATGTDNQPQHF.

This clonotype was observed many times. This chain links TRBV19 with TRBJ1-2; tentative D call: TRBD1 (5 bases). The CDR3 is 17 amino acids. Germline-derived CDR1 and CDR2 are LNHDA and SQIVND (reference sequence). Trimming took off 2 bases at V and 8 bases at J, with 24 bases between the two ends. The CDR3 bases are TGTGCCAGTAGTATACTTCCCTTTGGGGGACGGGGTGGCGGCTACACCTTC. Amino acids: CASSILPFGGRGGGYTF.